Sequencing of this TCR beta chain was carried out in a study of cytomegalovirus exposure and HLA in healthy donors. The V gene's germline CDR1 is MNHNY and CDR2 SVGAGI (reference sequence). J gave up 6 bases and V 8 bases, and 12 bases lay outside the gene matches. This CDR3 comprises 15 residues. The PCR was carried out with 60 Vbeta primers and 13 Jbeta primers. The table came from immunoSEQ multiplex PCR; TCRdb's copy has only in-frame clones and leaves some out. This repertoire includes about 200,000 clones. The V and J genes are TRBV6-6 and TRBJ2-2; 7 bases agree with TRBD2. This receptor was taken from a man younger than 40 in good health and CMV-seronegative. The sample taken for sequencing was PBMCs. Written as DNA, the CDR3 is TGTGCCAGCTGTTGGGGACTAAGGGCGGCCGGGGAGCTGTTTTTT. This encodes CASCWGLRAAGELFF.